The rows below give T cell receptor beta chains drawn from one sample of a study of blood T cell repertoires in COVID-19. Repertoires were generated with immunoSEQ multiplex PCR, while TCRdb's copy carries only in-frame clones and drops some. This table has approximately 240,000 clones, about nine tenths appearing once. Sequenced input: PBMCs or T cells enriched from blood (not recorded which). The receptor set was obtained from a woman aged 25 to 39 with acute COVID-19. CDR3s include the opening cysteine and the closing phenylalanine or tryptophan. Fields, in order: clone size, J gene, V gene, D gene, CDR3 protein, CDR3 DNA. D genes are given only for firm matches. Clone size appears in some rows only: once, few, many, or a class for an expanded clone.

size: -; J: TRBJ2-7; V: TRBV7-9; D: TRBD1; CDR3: CASSRDSNYEQYF; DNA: TGTGCCAGCAGCAGGGACAGCAACTACGAGCAGTACTTC
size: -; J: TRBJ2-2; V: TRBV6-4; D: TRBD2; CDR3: CASSATSGVNTGELFF; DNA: TGTGCCAGCAGTGCTACTAGCGGGGTTAACACCGGGGAGCTGTTTTTT
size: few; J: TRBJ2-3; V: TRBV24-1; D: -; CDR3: CATRTRPGTDTQYF; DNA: TGTGCCACCAGGACTAGGCCGGGCACAGATACGCAGTATTTT
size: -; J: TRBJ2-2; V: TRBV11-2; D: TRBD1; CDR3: CASSLDTGAPGELFF; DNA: TGTGCCAGCAGCTTAGATACAGGGGCCCCCGGGGAGCTGTTTTTT
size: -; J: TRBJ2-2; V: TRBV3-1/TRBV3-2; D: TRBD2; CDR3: CASRTSTAGTGELFF; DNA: TGTGCCAGCAGGACTAGCACGGCGGGTACCGGGGAGCTGTTTTTT
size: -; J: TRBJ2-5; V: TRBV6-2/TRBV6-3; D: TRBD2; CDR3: CASSQTSGRATETQYF; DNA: TGTGCCAGCAGTCAGACTAGCGGGAGGGCCACCGAGACCCAGTACTTC
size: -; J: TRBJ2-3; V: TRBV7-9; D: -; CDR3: CASSLRPAGWDDTDTQYF; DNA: TGTGCCAGCAGCTTACGTCCGGCGGGATGGGACGACACAGATACGCAGTATTTT
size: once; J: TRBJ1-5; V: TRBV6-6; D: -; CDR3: CASSRTRGRYQPQHF; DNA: TGTGCCAGCAGTCGGACCAGGGGTCGTTATCAGCCCCAGCATTTT
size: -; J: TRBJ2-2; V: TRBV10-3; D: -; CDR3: CAISSGGAGNTGELFF; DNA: TGTGCCATCAGTTCTGGGGGGGCAGGTAACACCGGGGAGCTGTTTTTT
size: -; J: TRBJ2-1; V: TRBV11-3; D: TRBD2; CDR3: CASPRSSGNEQFF; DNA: TGTGCCAGCCCAAGGTCTAGCGGCAATGAGCAGTTCTTC
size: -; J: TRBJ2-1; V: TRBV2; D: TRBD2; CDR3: CASKLTRPSGRYEQFF; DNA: TGTGCCAGCAAGTTAACCCGACCTAGCGGGAGGTATGAGCAGTTCTTC
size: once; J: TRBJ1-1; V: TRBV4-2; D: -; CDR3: CASSQEGGPNTEAFF; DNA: TGTGCCAGCAGCCAAGAAGGGGGACCGAACACTGAAGCTTTCTTT
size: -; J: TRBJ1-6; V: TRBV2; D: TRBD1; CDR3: CASSLGQYNSPLHF; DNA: TGTGCCAGCAGCTTGGGACAGTATAATTCACCCCTCCACTTT
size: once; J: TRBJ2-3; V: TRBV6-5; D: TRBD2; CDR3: CASRLAGTSTDTQYF; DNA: TGTGCCAGCAGATTAGCGGGAACTAGCACAGATACGCAGTATTTT
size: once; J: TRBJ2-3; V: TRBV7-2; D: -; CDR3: CASSLSAGLHTDTQYF; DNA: TGTGCCAGCAGCTTATCGGCAGGGCTACACACAGATACGCAGTATTTT
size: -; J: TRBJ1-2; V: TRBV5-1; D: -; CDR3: CASSFQGSAYGYTF; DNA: TGCGCCAGCAGCTTTCAGGGCAGCGCCTATGGCTACACCTTC
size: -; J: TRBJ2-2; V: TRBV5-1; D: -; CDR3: CASSLQGSNTGELFF; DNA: TGCGCCAGCAGCTTGCAGGGCAGCAACACCGGGGAGCTGTTTTTT
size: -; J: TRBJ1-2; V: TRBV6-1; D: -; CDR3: CASSEESGKGRGYTF; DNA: TGTGCCAGCAGTGAAGAATCGGGGAAGGGTCGAGGCTACACCTTC
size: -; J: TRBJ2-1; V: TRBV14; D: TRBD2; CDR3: CASSHRERDKWEQFF; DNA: TGTGCCAGCAGCCATAGAGAGCGGGATAAATGGGAGCAGTTCTTC
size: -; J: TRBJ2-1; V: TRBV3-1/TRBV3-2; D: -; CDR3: CASSRRGREAGEQFF; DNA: TGTGCCAGCAGCAGACGGGGCAGGGAGGCAGGTGAGCAGTTCTTC
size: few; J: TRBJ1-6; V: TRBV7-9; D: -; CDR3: CASSKTETGNSPLHF; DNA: TGTGCCAGCAGCAAGACAGAAACAGGGAATTCACCCCTCCACTTT
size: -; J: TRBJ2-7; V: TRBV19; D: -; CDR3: CASLDSQSTYEQYF; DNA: TGTGCCAGCCTGGACAGCCAGAGTACCTACGAGCAGTACTTC
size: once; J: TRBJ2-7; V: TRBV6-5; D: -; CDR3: CASGQGFYEQYF; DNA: TGTGCCAGCGGGCAGGGATTTTACGAGCAGTACTTC
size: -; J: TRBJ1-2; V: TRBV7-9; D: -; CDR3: CASSLGQNRETYGYTF; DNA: TGTGCCAGCAGCTTAGGACAGAACAGGGAAACCTATGGCTACACCTTC
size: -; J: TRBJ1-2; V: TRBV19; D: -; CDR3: CARTPRGSNYGYTF; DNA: TGTGCCAGGACTCCCAGGGGTTCCAACTATGGCTACACCTTC
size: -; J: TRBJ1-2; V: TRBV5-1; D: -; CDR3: CASSLAGGQDGYTF; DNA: TGCGCCAGCAGCTTGGCGGGGGGGCAGGATGGCTACACCTTC
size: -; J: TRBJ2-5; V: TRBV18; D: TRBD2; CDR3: CASSPRASGIVKETQYF; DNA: TGTGCCAGCTCACCCAGGGCTAGCGGGATCGTAAAAGAGACCCAGTACTTC
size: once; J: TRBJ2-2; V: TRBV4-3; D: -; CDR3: CASSQGLGDTGELFF; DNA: TGCGCCAGCAGCCAAGGGCTCGGGGACACCGGGGAGCTGTTTTTT
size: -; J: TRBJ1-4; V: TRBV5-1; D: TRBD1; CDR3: CASSSQGAHEKLFF; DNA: TGCGCCAGCAGCTCACAGGGGGCTCATGAAAAACTGTTTTTT
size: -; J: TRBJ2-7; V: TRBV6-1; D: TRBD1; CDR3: CASSEGTGGSYEQYF; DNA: TGTGCCAGCAGTGAAGGGACAGGGGGTTCCTACGAGCAGTACTTC
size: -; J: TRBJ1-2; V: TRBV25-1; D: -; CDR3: CATSLIRGGPGGYTF; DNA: TGTGCCACTTCGCTAATCCGGGGAGGCCCTGGGGGCTACACCTTC
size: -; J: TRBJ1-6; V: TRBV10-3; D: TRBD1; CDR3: CAISDSGQGNSPLHF; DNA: TGTGCCATCAGTGACTCGGGACAGGGTAATTCACCCCTCCACTTT
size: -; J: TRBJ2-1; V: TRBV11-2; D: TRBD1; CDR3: CASSLEPPGTGGDEQFF; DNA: TGTGCCAGCAGCTTAGAACCTCCCGGGACAGGGGGCGATGAGCAGTTCTTC
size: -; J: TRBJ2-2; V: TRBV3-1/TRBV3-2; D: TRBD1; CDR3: CASSQRTGVTGELFF; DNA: TGTGCCAGCAGCCAGCGGACAGGAGTCACCGGGGAGCTGTTTTTT
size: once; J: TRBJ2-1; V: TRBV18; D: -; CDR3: CASSPFEQANEQFF; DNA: TGTGCCAGCTCACCCTTCGAACAGGCTAATGAGCAGTTCTTC
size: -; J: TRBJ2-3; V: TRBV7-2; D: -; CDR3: CASRRDPGGQNTQYF; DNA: TGTGCCAGCAGAAGAGACCCAGGAGGGCAGAATACGCAGTATTTT
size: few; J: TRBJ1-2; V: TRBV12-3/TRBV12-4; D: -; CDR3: CASSRQADYGYTF; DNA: TGTGCCAGCAGTCGACAGGCGGACTATGGCTACACCTTC